This T cell receptor (beta chain) was identified in a study of cytomegalovirus exposure and HLA in healthy donors. Study-wide results and limits: An observed cluster of highly shared sequence variants was recorded as a likely sequencing artifact.

Germline V gives CDR1 SGHTA, CDR2 FQGNSA. This CDR3 region has 16 residues. Remarks on this clone: Its target is unknown. At one boundary the junction diverges from the germline segment, which might be a read error.

With 60 Vbeta and 13 Jbeta primers, the PCR was carried out. Measured with immunoSEQ multiplex PCR; TCRdb has only the in-frame clones, and not every one. The sample lists under 200,000 clones, 68% occurring once. This chain joins TRBV7-2 and TRBJ1-2; D may be TRBD1 (6 bases). This sequence was found in a woman aged 40 to 55 in good health and CMV-seropositive. Sequenced input: PBMCs. In DNA form, the CDR3 reads TGTGCCAGCAGCGGAAGAACAGGGCTTGCGAGCTATGGCTACCCCTTC. This translates into CASSGRTGLASYGYPF.